This T cell receptor (beta chain) was sequenced for a study of blood T cell repertoires in COVID-19. Overall study: There were acute and convalescent COVID-19 samples, and they came from the United States, Italy and Spain. T cells, B-cell-depleted T cells, or PBMCs provided the cDNA or gDNA that served as material.

In germline, CDR1 is SGHRS, CDR2 YFSETQ. The CDR3 consists of 15 residues. V dropped 5 bases and J dropped 3 bases, with 15 bases sitting between them. The table lists this clone with a count of one. In the authors' workflow: Amplified reference gene primers provided the basis for estimating nucleated cell counts. The method was immunoSEQ multiplex PCR; TCRdb's version includes in-frame clones alone and lacks a portion of them. For V, J and clone size, that table is used; D and trimming come from the DNA. Of roughly 200,000 clones in the sample, around 83% are singletons; the top ten hold just over 8.5%.

Specimen: peripheral blood. The receptor comes from a man aged 35 to 55 with active or convalescent COVID-19. This chain joins TRBV5-1 and TRBJ2-1; tentatively, D is TRBD1 (5 bases). The CDR3 region is CASRTLDSRYNEQFF. The CDR3 nucleotides are TGCGCCAGCAGAACCCTTGACAGTCGCTACAATGAGCAGTTCTTC.